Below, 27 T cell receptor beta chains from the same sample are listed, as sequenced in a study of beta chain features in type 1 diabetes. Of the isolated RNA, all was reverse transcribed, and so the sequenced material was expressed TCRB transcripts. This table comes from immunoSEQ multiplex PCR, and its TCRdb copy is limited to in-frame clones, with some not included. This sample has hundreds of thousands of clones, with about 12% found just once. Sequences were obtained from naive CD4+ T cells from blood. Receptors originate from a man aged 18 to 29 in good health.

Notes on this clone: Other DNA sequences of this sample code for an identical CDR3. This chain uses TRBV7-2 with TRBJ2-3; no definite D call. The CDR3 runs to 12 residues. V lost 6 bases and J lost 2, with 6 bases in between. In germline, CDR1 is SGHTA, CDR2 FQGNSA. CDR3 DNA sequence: TGTGCCAGCAGTTCACTCACAGATACGCAGTATTTT. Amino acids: CASSSLTDTQYF.

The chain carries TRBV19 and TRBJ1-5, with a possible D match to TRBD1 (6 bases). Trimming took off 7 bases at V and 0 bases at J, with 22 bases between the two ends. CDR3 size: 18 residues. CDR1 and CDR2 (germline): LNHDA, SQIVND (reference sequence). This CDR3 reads CASTLRLDGGHSNQPQHF. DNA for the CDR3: TGTGCCAGTACCCTGCGGTTGGATGGGGGACATAGCAATCAGCCCCAGCATTTT.

CDR3 protein: CASSPQTSSNEQFF. CDR3 sequence (DNA): TGTGCCAGCAGCCCACAGACTAGCAGCAATGAGCAGTTCTTC. The genes are TRBV7-2 and TRBJ2-1; 7 nucleotides line up with TRBD2. The V gene's germline CDR1 is SGHTA and CDR2 FQGNSA. The CDR3 has 14 amino acids. The ends lost 5 bases at V and 6 bases at J; junction bases unmatched: 7.

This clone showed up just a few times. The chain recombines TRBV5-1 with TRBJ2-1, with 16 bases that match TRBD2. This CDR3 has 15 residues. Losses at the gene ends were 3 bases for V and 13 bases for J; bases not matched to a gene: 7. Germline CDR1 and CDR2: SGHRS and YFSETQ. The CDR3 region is CASSSGLAGGPAQFF. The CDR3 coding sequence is TGCGCCAGCAGCTCGGGACTAGCGGGGGGGCCTGCTCAGTTCTTC. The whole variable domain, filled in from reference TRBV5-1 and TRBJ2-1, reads KAGVTQTPRYLIKTRGQQVTLSCSPISGHRSVSWYQQTPGQGLQFLFEYFSETQRNKGNFPGRFSGRQFSNSRSEMNVSTLELGDSALYLCASSSGLAGGPAQFFGPGTRLTVL.

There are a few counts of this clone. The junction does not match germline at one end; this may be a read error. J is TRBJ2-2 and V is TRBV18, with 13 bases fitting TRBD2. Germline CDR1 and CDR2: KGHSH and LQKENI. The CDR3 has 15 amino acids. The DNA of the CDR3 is TGTGCCACCTCACGGACTAGCGGGAGTTCCGGGGAGCTGTTTTTT. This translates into CATSRTSGSSGELFF.

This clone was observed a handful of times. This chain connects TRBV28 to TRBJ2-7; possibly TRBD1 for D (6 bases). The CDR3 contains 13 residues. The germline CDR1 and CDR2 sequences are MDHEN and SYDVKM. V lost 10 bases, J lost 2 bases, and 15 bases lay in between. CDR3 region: CATGTPDTYEQYF. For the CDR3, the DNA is TGTGCCACCGGGACACCTGATACCTACGAGCAGTACTTC. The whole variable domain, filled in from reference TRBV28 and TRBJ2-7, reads DVKVTQSSRYLVKRTGEKVFLECVQDMDHENMFWYRQDPGLGLRLIYFSYDVKMKEKGDIPEGYSVSREKKERFSLILESASTNQTSMYLCATGTPDTYEQYFGPGTRLTVT.

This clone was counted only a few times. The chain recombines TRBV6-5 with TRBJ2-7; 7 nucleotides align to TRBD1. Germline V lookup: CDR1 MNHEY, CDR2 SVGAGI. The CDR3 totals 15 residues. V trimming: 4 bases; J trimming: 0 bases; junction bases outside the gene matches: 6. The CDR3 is CASSSGQALSYEQYF. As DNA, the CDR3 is TGTGCCAGCAGTTCCGGACAGGCGCTCTCCTACGAGCAGTACTTC.

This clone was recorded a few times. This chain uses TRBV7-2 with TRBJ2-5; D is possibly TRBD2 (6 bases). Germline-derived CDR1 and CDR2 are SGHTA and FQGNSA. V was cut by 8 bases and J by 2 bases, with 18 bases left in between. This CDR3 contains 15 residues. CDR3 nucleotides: TGTGCCAGCCGCTCCTCTTTGGCGGGGCAAGAGACCCAGTACTTC. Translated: CASRSSLAGQETQYF.

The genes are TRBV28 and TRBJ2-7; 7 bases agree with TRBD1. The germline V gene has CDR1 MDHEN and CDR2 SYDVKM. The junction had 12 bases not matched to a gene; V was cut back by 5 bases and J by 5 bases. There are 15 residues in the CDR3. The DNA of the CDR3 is TGTGCCAGCAGTGTACAGACAGGGTTACACGACGAGCAGTACTTC. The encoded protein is CASSVQTGLHDEQYF.

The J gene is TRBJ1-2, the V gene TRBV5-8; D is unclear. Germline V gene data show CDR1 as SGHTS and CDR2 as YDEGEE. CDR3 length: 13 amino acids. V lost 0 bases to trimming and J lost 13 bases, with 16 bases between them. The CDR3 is CASSLGQAAFCTF. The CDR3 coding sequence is TGTGCCAGCAGCTTGGGGCAGGCCGCATTCTGCACCTTC.

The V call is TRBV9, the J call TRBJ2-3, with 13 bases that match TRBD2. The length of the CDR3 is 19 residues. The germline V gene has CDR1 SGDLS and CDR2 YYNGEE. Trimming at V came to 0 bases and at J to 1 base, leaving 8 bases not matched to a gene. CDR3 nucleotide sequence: TGTGCCAGCAGCGTAGAACTAGCGGGAGGGCCAGGGCGCACAGATACGCAGTATTTT. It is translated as CASSVELAGGPGRTDTQYF.

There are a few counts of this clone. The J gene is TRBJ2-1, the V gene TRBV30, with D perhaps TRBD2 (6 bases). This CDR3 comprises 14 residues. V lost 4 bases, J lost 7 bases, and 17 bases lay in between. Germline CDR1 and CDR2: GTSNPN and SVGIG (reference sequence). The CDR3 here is CAWTGTALRNEQFF. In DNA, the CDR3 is TGTGCCTGGACCGGGACTGCATTGCGAAATGAGCAGTTCTTC.

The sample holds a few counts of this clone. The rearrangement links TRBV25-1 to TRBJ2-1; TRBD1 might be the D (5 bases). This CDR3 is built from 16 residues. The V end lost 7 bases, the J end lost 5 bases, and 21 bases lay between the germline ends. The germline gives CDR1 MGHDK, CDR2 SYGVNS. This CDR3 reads CASTPPASGSDNEQFF. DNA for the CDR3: TGTGCCAGCACCCCCCCTGCGTCAGGGTCGGACAATGAGCAGTTCTTC.

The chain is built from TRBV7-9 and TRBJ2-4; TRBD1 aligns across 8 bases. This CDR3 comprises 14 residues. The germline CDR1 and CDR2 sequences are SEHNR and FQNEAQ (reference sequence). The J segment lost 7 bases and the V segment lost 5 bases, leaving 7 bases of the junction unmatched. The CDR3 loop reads CASSLGRQGNIQYF. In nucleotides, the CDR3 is TGTGCCAGCAGCCTCGGACGACAGGGGAACATTCAGTACTTC.

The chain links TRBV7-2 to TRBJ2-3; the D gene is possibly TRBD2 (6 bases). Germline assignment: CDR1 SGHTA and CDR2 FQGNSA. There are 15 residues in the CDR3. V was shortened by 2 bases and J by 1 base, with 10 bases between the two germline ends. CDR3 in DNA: TGTGCCAGCAGCTTACAACGGGAGCGCACAGATACGCAGTATTTT. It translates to CASSLQRERTDTQYF.

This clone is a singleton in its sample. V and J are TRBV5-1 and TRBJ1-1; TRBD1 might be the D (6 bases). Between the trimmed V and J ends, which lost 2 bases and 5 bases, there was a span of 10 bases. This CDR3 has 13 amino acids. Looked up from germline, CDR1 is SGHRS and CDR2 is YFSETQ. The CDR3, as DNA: TGCGCCAGCAGCTTCGCAGGGGAAACTGAAGCTTTCTTT. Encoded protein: CASSFAGETEAFF.

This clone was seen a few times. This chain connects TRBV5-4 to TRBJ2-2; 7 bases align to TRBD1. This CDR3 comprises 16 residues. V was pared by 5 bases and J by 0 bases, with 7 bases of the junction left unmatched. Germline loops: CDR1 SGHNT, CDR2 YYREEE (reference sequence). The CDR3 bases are TGTGCCAGCAGTAGTACCGGGACAGCGAACACCGGGGAGCTGTTTTTT. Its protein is CASSSTGTANTGELFF.

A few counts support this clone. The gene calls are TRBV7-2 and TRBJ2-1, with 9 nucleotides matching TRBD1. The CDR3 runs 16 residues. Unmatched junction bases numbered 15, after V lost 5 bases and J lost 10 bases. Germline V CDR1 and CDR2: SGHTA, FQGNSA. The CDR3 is CASSQDGGQGGQEQFF. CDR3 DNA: TGTGCCAGCAGCCAAGACGGGGGACAGGGCGGCCAGGAGCAGTTCTTC.

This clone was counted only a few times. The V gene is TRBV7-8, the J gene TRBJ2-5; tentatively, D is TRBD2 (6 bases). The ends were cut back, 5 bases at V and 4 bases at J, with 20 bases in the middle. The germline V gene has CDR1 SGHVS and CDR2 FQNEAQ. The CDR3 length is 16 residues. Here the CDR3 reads CASSPFRLEPSETQYF. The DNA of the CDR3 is TGTGCCAGCAGCCCCTTCAGACTAGAGCCTTCAGAGACCCAGTACTTC.

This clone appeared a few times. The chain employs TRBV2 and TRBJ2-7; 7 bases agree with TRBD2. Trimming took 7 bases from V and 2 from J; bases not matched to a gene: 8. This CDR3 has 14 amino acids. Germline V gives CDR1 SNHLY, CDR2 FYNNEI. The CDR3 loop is CASTMGGSAYEQYF. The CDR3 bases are TGTGCCAGCACGATGGGGGGGTCCGCCTACGAGCAGTACTTC. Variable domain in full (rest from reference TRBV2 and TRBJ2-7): EPEVTQTPSHQVTQMGQEVILRCVPISNHLYFYWYRQILGQKVEFLVSFYNNEISEKSEIFDDQFSVERPDGSNFTLKIRSTKLEDSAMYFCASTMGGSAYEQYFGPGTRLTVT.

Written as DNA, the CDR3 is TGTGCCAGCAGTGCCCGGTACGAGCAGTACTTC. Translating it yields CASSARYEQYF. V is TRBV28 and J is TRBJ2-5; D call uncertain. The DNA matches TRBJ2-7 better at its end, which makes the J call doubtful. Germline V CDR1 and CDR2: MDHEN, SYDVKM. The CDR3 has 11 amino acids.

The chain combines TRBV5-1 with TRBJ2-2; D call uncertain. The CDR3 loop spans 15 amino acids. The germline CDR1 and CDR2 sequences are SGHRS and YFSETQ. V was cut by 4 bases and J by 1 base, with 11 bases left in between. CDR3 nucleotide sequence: TGCGCCAGCAGCCCAACGCTTAGGAACACCGGGGAGCTGTTTTTT. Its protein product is CASSPTLRNTGELFF.

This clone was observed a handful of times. This CDR3 is CASSIGTGDGGTEAFF. CDR3 coding DNA: TGTGCCAGCAGCATCGGGACAGGGGATGGGGGCACTGAAGCTTTCTTT. The genes are TRBV7-9 and TRBJ1-1; TRBD1 matches 10 bases. The CDR3 totals 16 residues. V was clipped by 5 bases and J by 4 bases; unmatched bases: 10. CDR1 SEHNR and CDR2 FQNEAQ come from the germline V gene (reference sequence).

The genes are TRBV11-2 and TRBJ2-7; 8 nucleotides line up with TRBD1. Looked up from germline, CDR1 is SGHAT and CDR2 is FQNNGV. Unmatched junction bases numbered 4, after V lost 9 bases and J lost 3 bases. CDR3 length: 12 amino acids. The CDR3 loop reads CASTGQGYEQYF. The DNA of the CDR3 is TGTGCCAGTACAGGACAGGGCTACGAGCAGTACTTC.

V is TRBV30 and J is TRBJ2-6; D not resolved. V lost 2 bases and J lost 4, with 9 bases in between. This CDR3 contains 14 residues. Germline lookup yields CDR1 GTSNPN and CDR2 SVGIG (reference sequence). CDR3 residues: CAWSFTTGANVLTF. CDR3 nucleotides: TGTGCCTGGAGTTTCACGACAGGGGCCAACGTCCTGACTTTC.

CDR3 nucleotide sequence: TGTGCCAGCAGTGATGTGCAGGGTGGAAGGGAGCTGTTTTTT. It encodes CASSDVQGGRELFF. The chain combines TRBV25-1 with TRBJ2-2; D is perhaps TRBD1 (5 bases). CDR1 MGHDK and CDR2 SYGVNS come from the germline V gene. Trimming took off 3 bases at V and 9 bases at J, with 14 bases between the two ends. The CDR3 extends over 14 amino acids.

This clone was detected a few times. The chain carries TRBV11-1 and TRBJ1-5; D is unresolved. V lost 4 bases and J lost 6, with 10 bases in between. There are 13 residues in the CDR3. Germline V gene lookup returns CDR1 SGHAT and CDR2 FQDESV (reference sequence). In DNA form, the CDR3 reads TGTGCCAGCAGCTCCGACTTGGGTCAGCCCCAGCATTTT. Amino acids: CASSSDLGQPQHF. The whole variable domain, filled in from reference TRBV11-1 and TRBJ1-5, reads EAEVAQSPRYKITEKSQAVAFWCDPISGHATLYWYRQILGQGPELLVQFQDESVVDDSQLPKDRFSAERLKGVDSTLKIQPAELGDSAMYLCASSSDLGQPQHFGDGTRLSIL.